The source of this T cell receptor (beta chain) is a study of technical replicates of blood from several donors. The CDR3 covers 16 residues. CDR1 and CDR2 from the germline V gene are SGHRS and YFSETQ. V shed 3 bases and J shed 4 bases, with 19 bases lying between them. Method: immunoSEQ multiplex PCR; TCRdb's copy keeps in-frame clones and lacks some. This sample yields about 88,000 clones, of which approximately 90% are seen a single time; under 0.3% belongs to the top ten. The receptor's source is a human donor in good health. Sequenced: T cells isolated from PBMCs. V gene TRBV5-1 combines with J gene TRBJ1-1; D is unclear. CDR3: CASSSQRAGSITEAFF. The CDR3 DNA follows: TGCGCCAGCAGCTCTCAAAGGGCGGGTTCGATCACTGAAGCTTTCTTT.